The 29 T cell receptor beta chains given below trace back to one sample, sequenced in a study of cytomegalovirus exposure and HLA in healthy donors. A multiplex PCR was run with 60 Vbeta primers and 13 Jbeta primers. TCRdb's table, derived via immunoSEQ multiplex PCR, lists solely in-frame clones and lacks some. Counted here are around 170,000 clones, roughly 80% occurring once; the ten biggest clones make up 0.7% to 0.95%. Sequenced sample: PBMCs. The receptors come from a woman aged 18-35 years in good health and CMV-seronegative.

This rearrangement joins TRBV19 to TRBJ2-1, with 8 bases lining up with TRBD1. Germline V CDR1 and CDR2: LNHDA, SQIVND (reference sequence). The CDR3 runs 15 residues. The V and J ends lost 4 bases and 0 bases, in that order; junction bases with no gene match: 2. CDR3 sequence (DNA): TGTGCCAGTAGTACAGGGGGCGCCTCCTACAATGAGCAGTTCTTC. Translated, it gives CASSTGGASYNEQFF.

This clone was detected only a few times. The genes are TRBV5-1 and TRBJ1-5, with D possibly being TRBD1 (5 bases). This CDR3 has 15 amino acids. The germline gives CDR1 SGHRS, CDR2 YFSETQ. Trimming shortened V by 5 bases and J by 6 bases, and 18 bases separated the two germline ends. The CDR3 reads CASSLGGEVFQPQHF. In DNA form, the CDR3 reads TGCGCCAGCAGTCTGGGGGGGGAGGTTTTTCAGCCCCAGCATTTT. The complete variable domain, with remaining parts taken from reference TRBV5-1 and TRBJ1-5, reads KAGVTQTPRYLIKTRGQQVTLSCSPISGHRSVSWYQQTPGQGLQFLFEYFSETQRNKGNFPGRFSGRQFSNSRSEMNVSTLELGDSALYLCASSLGGEVFQPQHFGDGTRLSIL.

This chain connects TRBV7-9 to TRBJ2-1; 8 bases match TRBD2. CDR1 SEHNR and CDR2 FQNEAQ come from the germline V gene (reference sequence). V lost 5 bases and J lost 10; bases outside the gene matches: 7. The CDR3 contains 13 residues. This CDR3 reads CASSLGGTREQFF. The CDR3 DNA is TGTGCCAGCAGCCTAGGGGGGACTAGGGAGCAGTTCTTC.

This clone was detected a few times. The CDR3 here is CASSHAGTPNYGYTF. The CDR3 DNA reads as TGTGCCAGTAGTCATGCCGGGACACCTAACTATGGCTACACCTTC. The chain has TRBV19 and TRBJ1-2, with a tentative D call TRBD1 (6 bases). Trimming pared 5 bases from V and 0 bases from J, leaving 13 bases between. Germline V CDR1 and CDR2: LNHDA, SQIVND (reference sequence). The CDR3 contains 15 residues.

The chain employs TRBV12-5 and TRBJ1-2; the D is unclear. The CDR3 contains 13 residues. V dropped 5 bases and J dropped 3 bases, with 10 bases sitting between them. The germline CDR1 and CDR2 sequences are LGHNT and FRNRAP. Here the CDR3 DNA reads TGTGCTAGTGGTCATGACATCGACTATGGCTACACCTTC. Translation gives CASGHDIDYGYTF.

The V gene is TRBV7-9, the J gene TRBJ2-1; 8 bases line up with TRBD1. Losses at the gene ends were 2 bases for V and 4 bases for J; bases not matched to a gene: 7. The CDR3 is made up of 16 amino acids. Germline lookup yields CDR1 SEHNR and CDR2 FQNEAQ (reference sequence). In DNA form, the CDR3 reads TGTGCCAGCAGCTTACCCCCCAGGGGGCGATACAATGAGCAGTTCTTC. Translation gives CASSLPPRGRYNEQFF.

This rearrangement joins TRBV5-5 to TRBJ1-5; a weak D match, TRBD1 (6 bases). Trimming left V 1 base short and J 7 bases short, with 21 bases between. Germline-derived CDR1 and CDR2 are SGHKS and YYEKEE (reference sequence). This CDR3 contains 17 residues. This CDR3 reads CASSLNPGGAKEQPQHF. The CDR3 nucleotides are TGTGCCAGCAGCTTGAACCCCGGGGGGGCAAAGGAGCAGCCCCAGCATTTT.

The chain combines TRBV2 with TRBJ2-1, with TRBD2 matching over 12 bases. Germline V gene data show CDR1 as SNHLY and CDR2 as FYNNEI. V dropped 1 base and J dropped 7; count of bases not matched to a gene: 11. This CDR3 contains 18 residues. The CDR3 nucleotides read TGTGCCAGCAGTGAAGGGATCTCGACTAGCGGGAGTTCAAATGAGCAGTTCTTC. Translating gives CASSEGISTSGSSNEQFF.

CDR3 nucleotides: TGTGCCATCAGTAGGGAGCCCTACGAGCAGTACTTC. It yields the protein CAISREPYEQYF. The V gene is TRBV10-3, the J gene TRBJ2-7; tentatively, D is TRBD2 (5 bases). V was cut by 5 bases and J by 2 bases, with 7 bases left in between. Germline assignment: CDR1 ENHRY and CDR2 SYGVKD. The CDR3 covers 12 residues.

As concerns this clone: This specimen includes other DNA sequences encoding the same CDR3. The gene calls are TRBV18 and TRBJ2-5; 10 bases are a match to TRBD1. The CDR3 loop spans 14 amino acids. The ends lost 6 bases at V and 2 bases at J; junction bases unmatched: 3. Germline V CDR1 and CDR2: KGHSH, LQKENI. CDR3 DNA: TGTGCCAGCTCCCCGGGACAGGGGCAAGAGACCCAGTACTTC. Translated: CASSPGQGQETQYF.

This clone was counted a few times. The V call is TRBV7-8, the J call TRBJ1-2, with a tentative D call TRBD1 (5 bases). V was pared by 7 bases and J by 4 bases, with 25 bases between. CDR1 is SGHVS and CDR2 is FQNEAQ in the germline V gene. The CDR3 has 17 residues. CDR3 in amino acids: CASNPRGVGSSIYGYTF. The CDR3 nucleotides are TGTGCCAGCAACCCCCGGGGGGTAGGGTCGAGCATCTATGGCTACACCTTC.

In this sample, this clone turned up once. The rearrangement joins TRBV9 to TRBJ2-7; TRBD2 agrees at 8 bases. The CDR3 covers 15 residues. With 8 bases clipped from V and 3 bases from J, the junction kept 13 bases outside the gene matches. Germline lookup yields CDR1 SGDLS and CDR2 YYNGEE. In nucleotides, the CDR3 is TGTGCCAGTCCTCTTAGGGCGGGAGGAGGCTACGAGCAGTACTTC. This gives the protein CASPLRAGGGYEQYF.

The J gene is TRBJ1-2, the V gene TRBV5-1; 9 nucleotides align to TRBD1. Germline trimming cut 3 bases from V and 7 bases from J; bases unmatched to any gene: 10. The CDR3 extends over 15 amino acids. Germline values: CDR1 SGHRS, CDR2 YFSETQ. CDR3 DNA sequence: TGCGCCAGCAGCTCCCAGGACAGGGGATTATCTGGCTACACCTTC. Translating gives CASSSQDRGLSGYTF.

The J gene is TRBJ2-7, the V gene TRBV11-2; D not resolved. The V gene's germline CDR1 is SGHAT and CDR2 FQNNGV. This CDR3 contains 11 residues. Deletions cut 2 bases from V and 5 bases from J, with 4 bases between. CDR3 amino acids: CASSLSHEQYF. The CDR3 coding sequence is TGTGCCAGCAGCTTAAGCCACGAGCAGTACTTC.

Remarks on this clone: At the DNA level, this CDR3 is encoded by other sequences in the same sample as well. The chain couples TRBV11-2 to TRBJ2-7; 8 nucleotides match TRBD1. The CDR3 length is 14 residues. Unmatched junction bases numbered 3, after V lost 0 bases and J lost 5 bases. Germline CDR1 reads SGHAT; CDR2 reads FQNNGV. The CDR3 DNA reads as TGTGCCAGCAGCTTAGATCCAGGGGGCCACGAGCAGTACTTC. Residues: CASSLDPGGHEQYF.

V usage is TRBV7-9 and J usage is TRBJ2-3, with 9 bases matching TRBD2. In germline, CDR1 is SEHNR, CDR2 FQNEAQ (reference sequence). V shed 2 bases, J shed 2 bases, and the junction held 2 bases outside the gene matches. The CDR3 runs to 15 residues. Here the CDR3 DNA reads TGTGCCAGCAGCTTACCTAGCGGGGACACAGATACGCAGTATTTT. Translated: CASSLPSGDTDTQYF.

Details on this clone: The same CDR3 arises from other DNA sequences in this sample as well. V is TRBV6-5 and J is TRBJ1-5; 8 positions agree with TRBD1. This CDR3 comprises 14 residues. V lost 6 bases, J lost 6 bases, and 7 bases stayed unmatched. Germline lookup yields CDR1 MNHEY and CDR2 SVGAGI. CDR3: CASRLGQGGQPQHF. The CDR3 DNA follows: TGTGCCAGCAGACTAGGACAGGGAGGTCAGCCCCAGCATTTT.

The chain joins TRBV5-4 to TRBJ1-1; no clear D gene. CDR3 length: 16 residues. V shed 5 bases and J shed 0 bases, with 17 bases lying between them. Germline-derived CDR1 and CDR2 are SGHNT and YYREEE (reference sequence). The CDR3 DNA sequence: TGTGCCAGCAGTATCGGGAGCTCGGGTTTGAACACTGAAGCTTTCTTT. Encoded protein: CASSIGSSGLNTEAFF.

CDR3 bases: TGTGCCAGCAGCTTACGGTCGCGAGAAAAACTGTTTTTT. It codes for CASSLRSREKLFF. The rearrangement uses TRBV7-9 and TRBJ1-4, with D unclear. CDR3 size: 13 residues. Germline assignment: CDR1 SEHNR and CDR2 FQNEAQ (reference sequence). V lost 2 bases and J 8 bases, leaving 9 bases between the germline ends.

The rearrangement uses TRBV27 and TRBJ2-7; 8 nucleotides line up with TRBD1. Germline CDR1 MNHEY, CDR2 SMNVEV (reference sequence). This CDR3 spans 14 amino acids. The V gene end was trimmed by 6 bases and the J gene end by 4 bases; junction bases not matched to a gene: 8. DNA for the CDR3: TGTGCCAGCAGACCCGGGACAGGCCTATACGAGCAGTACTTC. This sequence encodes CASRPGTGLYEQYF.

A single count supports this clone. The chain couples TRBV28 to TRBJ1-6; D unresolved. This CDR3 contains 15 residues. In germline, CDR1 is MDHEN, CDR2 SYDVKM. V lost 5 bases and J lost 8, with 16 bases in between. DNA for the CDR3: TGTGCCAGCAGTGCGAGGTCCCGTTCGGATTCACCCCTCCACTTT. Protein sequence: CASSARSRSDSPLHF.

This chain joins TRBV28 and TRBJ2-7; maybe TRBD2 (6 bases). Trimming removed 6 bases from V and 4 bases from J, with 22 bases in between. The CDR3 is 16 residues long. Looked up from germline, CDR1 is MDHEN and CDR2 is SYDVKM. The DNA of the CDR3 is TGTGCCAGCAGCCCTCCTCTCCACGGGAGCAAGTACGAGCAGTACTTC. Encoded protein: CASSPPLHGSKYEQYF.

J is TRBJ1-3 and V is TRBV6-4; TRBD1 matches at 9 bases. The CDR3 contains 14 residues. V trimming: 9 bases; J trimming: 0 bases; junction bases outside the gene matches: 3. Per the germline V gene, CDR1 is MRHNA and CDR2 is SNTAGT. The CDR3 nucleotides are TGTGCCAGACAGACAGGGGGCTCTGGAAACACCATATATTTT. Translating it yields CARQTGGSGNTIYF.

The chain couples TRBV7-9 to TRBJ1-2; D is uncertain. Germline assignment: CDR1 SEHNR and CDR2 FQNEAQ (reference sequence). CDR3 length: 13 residues. V was clipped by 3 bases and J by 14 bases, with 19 bases between them. CDR3 sequence: CASSLVNPQPGTF. DNA of the CDR3: TGTGCCAGCAGCTTGGTGAATCCCCAACCGGGGACCTTC.

The chain joins TRBV10-2 to TRBJ2-1; 8 bases fit TRBD2. The CDR3 spans 14 residues. Per the germline V gene, CDR1 is WSHSY and CDR2 is SAAADI. Germline trimming cut 4 bases from V and 9 bases from J; bases unmatched to any gene: 8. The CDR3 loop reads CASSVGLAPSEQFF. Here the CDR3 DNA reads TGCGCCAGCAGTGTTGGACTAGCCCCCAGTGAGCAGTTCTTC.

This clone has just a few counts. The J gene is TRBJ1-5, the V gene TRBV19; D is ambiguous. Germline assignment: CDR1 LNHDA and CDR2 SQIVND (reference sequence). V shed 5 bases and J shed 6 bases, with 8 bases lying between them. The CDR3 is 12 amino acids. In DNA, the CDR3 is TGTGCCAGTAGTGCGGGGAGTCAGCCCCAGCATTTT. This gives the protein CASSAGSQPQHF.

This chain joins TRBV6-1 and TRBJ1-4; maybe TRBD1 (6 bases). The germline V and J ends were trimmed by 6 bases and 3 bases, with 11 bases remaining between them. From germline, CDR1 is MNHNS and CDR2 SASEGT. The CDR3 loop spans 14 amino acids. CDR3 sequence (DNA): TGTGCCAGCAGGAGCAGGGGTTCTAATGAAAAACTGTTTTTT. Translation: CASRSRGSNEKLFF.

This clone is a singleton in its sample. The V call is TRBV9, the J call TRBJ1-1; TRBD1 might be the D (5 bases). Germline V lookup: CDR1 SGDLS, CDR2 YYNGEE. With 3 bases removed from V and 4 bases from J, the gap between germline ends came to 16 bases. This CDR3 is 15 amino acids long. The CDR3 DNA is TGTGCCAGCAGCGCCGTACACGGGGGTGGCACTGAAGCTTTCTTT. This translates into CASSAVHGGGTEAFF.

The rearrangement links TRBV11-2 to TRBJ2-4; 8 bases are shared with TRBD2. This CDR3 has 18 residues. Germline loops: CDR1 SGHAT, CDR2 FQNNGV. Germline trimming cut 5 bases from V and 0 bases from J; bases unmatched to any gene: 12. The CDR3 coding sequence is TGTGCCAGCAGCCCCTATCCCGGCGGGGGGCGAGCCAAAAACATTCAGTACTTC. This gives the protein CASSPYPGGGRAKNIQYF.